Following are 9 T cell receptor beta chains from one sample sequenced in a study of cytomegalovirus exposure and HLA in healthy donors. This PCR relied on a set of 60 Vbeta primers and 13 Jbeta primers. Here immunoSEQ multiplex PCR was the method, and the copy in TCRdb shows in-frame clones only, minus some. The sample carries 95,000 to 100,000 clones, around 85% recorded once. Sequencing was done on a sample of PBMCs. The origin of the receptors is a man aged 30 to 45 in good health and CMV-seronegative.

The chain recombines TRBV18 with TRBJ2-3; TRBD1 agrees at 8 bases. The CDR3 is made up of 19 amino acids. The J segment lost 3 bases and the V segment lost 1 base, leaving 15 bases of the junction unmatched. The germline V gene has CDR1 KGHSH and CDR2 LQKENI. CDR3 sequence (DNA): TGTGCCAGCTCACCACTACGAGGACAGGGCCTGGGGGGAACAGATACGCAGTATTTT. The encoded protein is CASSPLRGQGLGGTDTQYF.

The chain uses TRBV10-3 and TRBJ2-1; 7 bases line up with TRBD2. Germline-derived CDR1 and CDR2 are ENHRY and SYGVKD. V lost 2 bases to trimming and J lost 6 bases; unmatched junction nucleotides: 4. The CDR3 covers 14 residues. The chain's CDR3 is CAISEPVAGNEQFF. CDR3 coding DNA: TGTGCCATCAGTGAGCCGGTAGCGGGCAATGAGCAGTTCTTC.

This chain uses TRBV7-9 with TRBJ2-3, with unresolved D. Trimming removed 2 bases from V and 2 bases from J, with 14 bases in between. This CDR3 region has 16 residues. Germline V gives CDR1 SEHNR, CDR2 FQNEAQ (reference sequence). As DNA, the CDR3 is TGTGCCAGCAGCTTATCCAGGTCGAGTTCCACAGATACGCAGTATTTT. Translating it yields CASSLSRSSSTDTQYF.

V and J are TRBV2 and TRBJ2-7, with D possibly TRBD2 on 6 matching bases. This CDR3 is 15 amino acids long. Per the germline V gene, CDR1 is SNHLY and CDR2 is FYNNEI. The V end was cut by 2 bases, the J end by 6 bases, with 17 bases between. The CDR3 coding sequence is TGTGCCAGCAGTGAAACCGGGACTGTAAGGGGCGAGCAGTACTTC. Its protein is CASSETGTVRGEQYF.

The chain joins TRBV27 to TRBJ2-7; no firm D call. This CDR3 is 15 amino acids long. V was pared by 2 bases and J by 0 bases, with 11 bases between. In germline, CDR1 is MNHEY, CDR2 SMNVEV (reference sequence). CDR3 amino acids: CASSLKPLHSYEQYF. CDR3 coding DNA: TGTGCCAGCAGTTTAAAGCCTCTCCACTCCTACGAGCAGTACTTC.

This clone was observed a single time. The gene calls are TRBV27 and TRBJ1-6, with 7 bases lining up with TRBD1. The germline V gene encodes CDR1 MNHEY and CDR2 SMNVEV (reference sequence). This CDR3 is built from 18 residues. With 5 bases clipped from V and 5 bases from J, the junction kept 15 bases outside the gene matches. The DNA for the CDR3 is TGTGCCAGCAGTCCCGACAGGGCTCGATTTATTGATAATTCACCCCTCCACTTT. Protein sequence: CASSPDRARFIDNSPLHF.

The chain has TRBV7-2 and TRBJ2-7, with D perhaps matching TRBD2 (6 bases). Germline V gene data show CDR1 as SGHTA and CDR2 as FQGNSA. Trimming left V 6 bases short and J 3 bases short, with 9 bases between. The CDR3 totals 12 residues. The CDR3 reads CASSWDFYEQYF. In nucleotides, the CDR3 is TGTGCCAGCAGTTGGGACTTCTACGAGCAGTACTTC.

V usage is TRBV4-1 and J usage is TRBJ1-4; D gene uncertain. Trimming removed 1 base at V and 7 bases at J, with 22 bases between. Germline V gene sequence: CDR1 MGHRA, CDR2 YSYEKL. The CDR3 extends over 18 amino acids. CDR3 nucleotides: TGCGCCAGCAGCCAAGGCGGTCATATAGAAACCCCGCGTGAAAAACTGTTTTTT. This translates into CASSQGGHIETPREKLFF.

The gene calls are TRBV18 and TRBJ2-7; D is unclear. This CDR3 spans 14 amino acids. Trimming shortened V by 3 bases and J by 1 base, and 10 bases separated the two germline ends. Germline V CDR1 and CDR2: KGHSH, LQKENI. For the CDR3, the DNA is TGTGCCAGCTCACCCTGGGCAGAGTCCTACGAGCAGTACTTC. The encoded protein is CASSPWAESYEQYF. The whole variable domain, filled in from reference TRBV18 and TRBJ2-7, reads NAGVMQNPRHLVRRRGQEARLRCSPMKGHSHVYWYRQLPEEGLKFMVYLQKENIIDESGMPKERFSAEFPKEGPSILRIQQVVRGDSAAYFCASSPWAESYEQYFGPGTRLTVT.